The entry below describes one TCR beta chain. Its target is unknown. PCR was performed using 60 Vbeta and 13 Jbeta primers. Here immunoSEQ multiplex PCR was the method, and the copy in TCRdb shows in-frame clones only, minus some. The sample has roughly 180,000 clones, around 82% seen once. This record belongs to a study of cytomegalovirus exposure and HLA in healthy donors. With 2 bases removed from V and 6 bases from J, the gap between germline ends came to 6 bases. CDR1 and CDR2 (germline): SGHKS, YYEKEE (reference sequence). The CDR3 loop spans 12 amino acids. Overall study findings and caveats: Beyond CMV serostatus, there was no information to go on about immune exposure.

The material sequenced was PBMCs. The genes are TRBV5-5 and TRBJ2-1; D unresolved. This clonotype originated in a boy between 5 and 17 years old in good health and CMV-seronegative. CDR3 DNA sequence: TGTGCCAGCAGCTTCCCAGGCAATGAGCAGTTCTTC. Residues: CASSFPGNEQFF.